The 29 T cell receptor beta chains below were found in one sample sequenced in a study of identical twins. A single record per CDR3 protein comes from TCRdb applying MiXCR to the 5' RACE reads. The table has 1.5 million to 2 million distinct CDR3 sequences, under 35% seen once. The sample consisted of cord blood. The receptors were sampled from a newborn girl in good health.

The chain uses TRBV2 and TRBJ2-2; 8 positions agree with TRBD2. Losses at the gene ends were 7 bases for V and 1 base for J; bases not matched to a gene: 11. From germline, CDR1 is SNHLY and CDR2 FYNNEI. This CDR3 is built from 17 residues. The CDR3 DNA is TGTGCCAGCAACGTAATGCGAAGCGGGAGGAACACCGGGGAGCTGTTTTTT. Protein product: CASNVMRSGRNTGELFF.

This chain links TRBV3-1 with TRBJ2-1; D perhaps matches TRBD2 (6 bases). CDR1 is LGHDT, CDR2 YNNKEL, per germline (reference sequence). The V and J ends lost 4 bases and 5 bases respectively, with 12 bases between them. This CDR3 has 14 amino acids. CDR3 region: CASSPSVADNEQFF. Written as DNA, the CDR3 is TGTGCCAGCAGCCCCTCAGTAGCGGACAATGAGCAGTTCTTC.

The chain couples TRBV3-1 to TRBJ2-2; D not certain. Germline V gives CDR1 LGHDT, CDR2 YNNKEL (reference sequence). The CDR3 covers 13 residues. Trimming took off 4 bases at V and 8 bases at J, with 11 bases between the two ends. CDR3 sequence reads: CASSPKWGGELFF. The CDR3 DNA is TGTGCCAGCAGCCCCAAGTGGGGAGGGGAGCTGTTTTTT.

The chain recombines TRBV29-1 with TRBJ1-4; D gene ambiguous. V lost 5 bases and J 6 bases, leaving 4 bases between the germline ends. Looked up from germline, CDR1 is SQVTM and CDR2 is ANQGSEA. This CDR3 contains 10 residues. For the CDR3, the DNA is TGCAGCGTTCGTGATGAAAAACTGTTTTTT. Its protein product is CSVRDEKLFF.

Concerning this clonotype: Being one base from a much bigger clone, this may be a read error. CDR3 region: CASSLFLNETQYF. The CDR3 DNA reads as TGCGCCAGCAGCTTGTTTCTCAATGAGACCCAGTACTTC. V is TRBV5-1 and J is TRBJ2-5; D call uncertain. There are 13 residues in the CDR3. Germline loops: CDR1 SGHRS, CDR2 YFSETQ. Trimming pared 1 base from V and 5 bases from J, leaving 9 bases between.

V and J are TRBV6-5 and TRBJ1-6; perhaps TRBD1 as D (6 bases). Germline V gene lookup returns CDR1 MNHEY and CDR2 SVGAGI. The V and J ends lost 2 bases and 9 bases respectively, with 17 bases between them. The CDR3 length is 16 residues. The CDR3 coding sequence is TGTGCCAGCAGTTACCTCGGGACAATGAGGATTTCACCCCTCCACTTT. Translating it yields CASSYLGTMRISPLHF.

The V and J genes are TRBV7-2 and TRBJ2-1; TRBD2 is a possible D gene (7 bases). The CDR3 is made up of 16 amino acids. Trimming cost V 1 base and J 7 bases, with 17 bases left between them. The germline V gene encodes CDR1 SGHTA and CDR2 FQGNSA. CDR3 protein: CASSLVGRGRTNEQFF. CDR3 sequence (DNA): TGTGCCAGCAGCTTAGTCGGGCGGGGGCGCACGAATGAGCAGTTCTTC.

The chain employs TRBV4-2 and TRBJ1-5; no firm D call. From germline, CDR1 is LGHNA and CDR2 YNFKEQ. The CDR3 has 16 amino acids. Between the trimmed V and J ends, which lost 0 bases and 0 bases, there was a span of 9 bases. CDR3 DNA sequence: TGTGCCAGCAGCCAAGATTGGCAGCATAGCAATCAGCCCCAGCATTTT. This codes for CASSQDWQHSNQPQHF.

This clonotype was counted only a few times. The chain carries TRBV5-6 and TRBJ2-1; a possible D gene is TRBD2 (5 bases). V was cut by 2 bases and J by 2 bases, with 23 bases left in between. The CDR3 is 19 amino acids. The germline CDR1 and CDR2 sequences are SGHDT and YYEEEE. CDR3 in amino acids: CASSFGPPVVAGAYNEQFF. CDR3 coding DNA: TGTGCCAGCAGCTTTGGGCCACCGGTGGTAGCCGGGGCCTACAATGAGCAGTTCTTC.

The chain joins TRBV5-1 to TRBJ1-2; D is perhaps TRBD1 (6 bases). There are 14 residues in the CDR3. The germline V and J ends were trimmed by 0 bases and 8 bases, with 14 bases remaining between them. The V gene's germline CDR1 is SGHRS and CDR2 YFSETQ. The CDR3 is CASSLGAGAHGYTF. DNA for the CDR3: TGCGCCAGCAGCTTGGGGGCAGGGGCGCACGGCTACACCTTC.

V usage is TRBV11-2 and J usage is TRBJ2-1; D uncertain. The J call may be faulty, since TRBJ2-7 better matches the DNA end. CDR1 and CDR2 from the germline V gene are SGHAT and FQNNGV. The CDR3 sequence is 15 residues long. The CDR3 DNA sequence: TGTGCCAGCAGCTTATTGGTACTCTCCTACAATGAGCAGTACTTC. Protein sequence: CASSLLVLSYNEQYF.

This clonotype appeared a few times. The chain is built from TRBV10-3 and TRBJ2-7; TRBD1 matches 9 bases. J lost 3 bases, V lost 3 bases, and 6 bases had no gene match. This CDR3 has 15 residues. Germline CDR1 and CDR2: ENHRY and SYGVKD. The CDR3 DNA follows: TGTGCCATCAGTGACACCGGGACAGGGTTCTACGAGCAGTACTTC. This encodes CAISDTGTGFYEQYF.

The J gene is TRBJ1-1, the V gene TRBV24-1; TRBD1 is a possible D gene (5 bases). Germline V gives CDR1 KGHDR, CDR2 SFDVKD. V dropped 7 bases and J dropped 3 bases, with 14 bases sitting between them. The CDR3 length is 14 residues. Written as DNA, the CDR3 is TGTGCCACCAGCTCGGCGGGGGGGTACACTGAAGCTTTCTTT. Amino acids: CATSSAGGYTEAFF.

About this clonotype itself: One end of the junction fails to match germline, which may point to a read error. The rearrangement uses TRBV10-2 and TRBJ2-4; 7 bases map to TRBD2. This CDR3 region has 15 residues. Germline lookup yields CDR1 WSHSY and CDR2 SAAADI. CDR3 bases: TGCGCCAGCAGTGAGGAGAGACTAGCCAAAAACATTGAGTACTTC. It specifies CASSEERLAKNIEYF.

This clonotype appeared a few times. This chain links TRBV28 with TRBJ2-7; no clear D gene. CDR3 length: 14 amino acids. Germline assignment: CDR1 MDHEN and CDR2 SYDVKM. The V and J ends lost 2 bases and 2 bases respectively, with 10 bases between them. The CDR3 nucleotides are TGTGCCAGCAGTTTAATGGGCTATCCCTACGAGCAGTACTTC. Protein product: CASSLMGYPYEQYF.

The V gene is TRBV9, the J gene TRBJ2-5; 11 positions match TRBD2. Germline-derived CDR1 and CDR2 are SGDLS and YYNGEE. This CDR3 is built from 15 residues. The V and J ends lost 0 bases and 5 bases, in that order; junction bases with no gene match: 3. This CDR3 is CASSVGIAGGETQYF. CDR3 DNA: TGTGCCAGCAGCGTAGGGATAGCGGGAGGGGAGACCCAGTACTTC.

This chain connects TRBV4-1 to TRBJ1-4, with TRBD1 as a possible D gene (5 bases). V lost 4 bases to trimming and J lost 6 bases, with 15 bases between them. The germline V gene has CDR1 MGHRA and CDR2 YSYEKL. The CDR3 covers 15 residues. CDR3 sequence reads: CASSPGRVGDEKLFF. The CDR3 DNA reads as TGCGCCAGCAGCCCGGGACGTGTAGGCGATGAAAAACTGTTTTTT.

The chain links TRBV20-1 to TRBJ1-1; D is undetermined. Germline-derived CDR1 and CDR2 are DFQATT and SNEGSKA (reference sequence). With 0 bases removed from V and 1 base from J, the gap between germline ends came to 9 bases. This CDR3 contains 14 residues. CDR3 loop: CSARDWQKNTEAFF. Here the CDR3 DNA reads TGCAGTGCTAGAGATTGGCAGAAGAACACTGAAGCTTTCTTT.

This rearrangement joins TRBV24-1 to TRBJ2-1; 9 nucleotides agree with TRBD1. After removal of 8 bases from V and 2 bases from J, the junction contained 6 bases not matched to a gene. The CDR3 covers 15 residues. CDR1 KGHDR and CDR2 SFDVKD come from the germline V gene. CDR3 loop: CATTAGTGTYNEQFF. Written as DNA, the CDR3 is TGTGCCACCACCGCCGGGACAGGGACCTACAATGAGCAGTTCTTC.

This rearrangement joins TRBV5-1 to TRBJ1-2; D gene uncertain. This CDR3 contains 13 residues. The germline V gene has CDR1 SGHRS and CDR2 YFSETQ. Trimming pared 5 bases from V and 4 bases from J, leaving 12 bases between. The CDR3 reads CASRPGGFYGYTF. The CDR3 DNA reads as TGCGCCAGCAGACCGGGAGGATTCTATGGCTACACCTTC.

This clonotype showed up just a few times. Here the CDR3 reads CASSKGAGGYNEQFF. The CDR3, as DNA: TGTGCCAGCAGCAAAGGGGCGGGAGGCTACAATGAGCAGTTCTTC. This chain joins TRBV12-3 or TRBV12-4 and TRBJ2-1, with TRBD2 matching 8 bases. This CDR3 is built from 15 residues. V dropped 6 bases and J dropped 3; count of bases not matched to a gene: 7.

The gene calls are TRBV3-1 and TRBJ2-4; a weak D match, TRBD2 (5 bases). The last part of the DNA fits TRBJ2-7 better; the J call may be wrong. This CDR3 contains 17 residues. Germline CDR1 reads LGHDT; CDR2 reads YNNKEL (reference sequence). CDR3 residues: CASSQVSTIGFGYEQYF. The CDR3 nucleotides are TGTGCCAGCAGCCAAGTATCGACTATCGGTTTCGGTTACGAGCAGTACTTC.

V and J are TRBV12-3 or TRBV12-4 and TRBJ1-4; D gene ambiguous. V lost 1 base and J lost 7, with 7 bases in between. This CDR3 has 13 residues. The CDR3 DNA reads TGTGCCAGCAGTTTAGGGACCCTTGAAAAACTGTTTTTT. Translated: CASSLGTLEKLFF.

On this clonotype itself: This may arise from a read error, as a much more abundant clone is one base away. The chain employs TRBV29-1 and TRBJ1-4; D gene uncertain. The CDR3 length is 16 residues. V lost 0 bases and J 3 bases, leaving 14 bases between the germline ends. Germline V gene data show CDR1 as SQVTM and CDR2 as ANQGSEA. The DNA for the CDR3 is TGCAGCGTTGAAGATCTTGGGGTATCAGCTAATGAAAAACTGTTTTTT. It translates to CSVEDLGVSANEKLFF.

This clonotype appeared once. CDR3: CASSHSGASSYEQYF. The CDR3 region has the DNA TGTGCCAGCAGTCATAGCGGGGCCAGCTCCTACGAGCAGTACTTC. The chain carries TRBV5-5 and TRBJ2-7, with TRBD2 matching over 8 bases. The CDR3 is 15 amino acids. After removal of 5 bases from V and 0 bases from J, the junction contained 7 bases not matched to a gene. The germline gives CDR1 SGHKS, CDR2 YYEKEE (reference sequence).

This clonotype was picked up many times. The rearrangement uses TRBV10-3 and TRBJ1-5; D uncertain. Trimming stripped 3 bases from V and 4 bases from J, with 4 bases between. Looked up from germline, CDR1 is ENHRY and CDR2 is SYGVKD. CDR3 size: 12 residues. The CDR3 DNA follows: TGTGCCATCAGTGACAAAAATCAGCCCCAGCATTTT. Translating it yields CAISDKNQPQHF.

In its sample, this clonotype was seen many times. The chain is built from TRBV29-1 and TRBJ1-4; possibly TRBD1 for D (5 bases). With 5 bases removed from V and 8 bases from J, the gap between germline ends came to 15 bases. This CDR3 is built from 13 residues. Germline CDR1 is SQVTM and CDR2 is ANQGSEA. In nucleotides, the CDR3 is TGCAGCGTTCGGGTTGATTGGGGCGAAAAACTGTTTTTT. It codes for CSVRVDWGEKLFF. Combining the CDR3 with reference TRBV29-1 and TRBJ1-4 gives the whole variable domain SAVISQKPSRDICQRGTSLTIQCQVDSQVTMMFWYRQQPGQSLTLIATANQGSEATYESGFVIDKFPISRPNLTFSTLTVSNMSPEDSSIYLCSVRVDWGEKLFFGSGTQLSVL.

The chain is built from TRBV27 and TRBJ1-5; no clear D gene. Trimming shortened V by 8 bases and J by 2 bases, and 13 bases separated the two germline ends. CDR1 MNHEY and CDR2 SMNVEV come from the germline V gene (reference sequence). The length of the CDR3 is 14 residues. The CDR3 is CASHEGYGNQPQHF. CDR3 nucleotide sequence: TGTGCCAGCCATGAGGGCTACGGCAATCAGCCCCAGCATTTT.

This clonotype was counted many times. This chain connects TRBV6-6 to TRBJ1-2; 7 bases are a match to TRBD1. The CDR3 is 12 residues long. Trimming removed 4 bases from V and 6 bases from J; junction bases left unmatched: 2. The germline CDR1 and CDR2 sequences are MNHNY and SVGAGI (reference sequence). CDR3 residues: CASSSGGNGYTF. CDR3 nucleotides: TGTGCCAGCAGTTCAGGGGGAAATGGCTACACCTTC.